The 5 T cell receptor beta chains below all came from one sample that was sequenced in a study of T cells in Graves' hyperthyroidism and ophthalmopathy. Amplified TCR beta CDR3 regions derived from RNA transcripts. An initial round of RT-PCR targeting the TCR CDR3 relied on the HTBI primer set. TCRdb processed the multiplex PCR reads anew with MiXCR; each CDR3 protein has one entry. The data contain approximately 640,000 distinct CDR3 sequences, about 45% of them seen just once; the ten biggest clones take up more than 7%. Sequencing was carried out using peripheral blood or thyroid tissue (not recorded which). Receptors were obtained from an adult man with Graves' disease, either hyperthyroidism or ophthalmopathy (not recorded which).

The gene calls are TRBV4-1 and TRBJ2-5, with D perhaps TRBD1 (5 bases). CDR3 length: 15 amino acids. Trimming shortened V by 0 bases and J by 3 bases, and 11 bases separated the two germline ends. Germline V lookup: CDR1 MGHRA, CDR2 YSYEKL. This CDR3 is CASSQDHDSKETQYF. The CDR3 DNA sequence: TGCGCCAGCAGCCAAGATCACGACAGCAAAGAGACCCAGTACTTC.

Many counts were recorded for this clonotype. This chain uses TRBV7-6 with TRBJ1-1; D is undetermined. The CDR3 extends over 15 amino acids. V gave up 1 base and J gave up 0 bases, with 9 bases separating them. Per the germline V gene, CDR1 is SGHVS and CDR2 is FNYEAQ. The CDR3 DNA sequence: TGTGCCAGCAGCTTAGATGCAGGCATGAACACTGAAGCTTTCTTT. As protein: CASSLDAGMNTEAFF.

There are a few counts of this clonotype. The chain has TRBV2 and TRBJ1-1; D might be TRBD1 (6 bases). Per germline, CDR1 SNHLY and CDR2 FYNNEI. The CDR3 runs 13 residues. The V gene lost 3 bases and the J gene lost 5 bases, with 10 bases spanning the gap. The CDR3 sequence: CASSEEGGTEAFF. DNA for the CDR3: TGTGCCAGCAGTGAGGAGGGGGGTACTGAAGCTTTCTTT.

At least ten counts were recorded for this clonotype. This chain uses TRBV2 with TRBJ1-4; D is unresolved. Germline V CDR1 and CDR2: SNHLY, FYNNEI. The CDR3 spans 14 residues. The V gene lost 7 bases and the J gene lost 7 bases, with 16 bases spanning the gap. CDR3 region: CASTQLGEGEKLFF. CDR3 in DNA: TGTGCCAGCACCCAACTCGGGGAGGGTGAAAAACTGTTTTTT. The whole variable domain, filled in from reference TRBV2 and TRBJ1-4, reads EPEVTQTPSHQVTQMGQEVILRCVPISNHLYFYWYRQILGQKVEFLVSFYNNEISEKSEIFDDQFSVERPDGSNFTLKIRSTKLEDSAMYFCASTQLGEGEKLFFGSGTQLSVL.

The chain is built from TRBV20-1 and TRBJ1-1, with 9 bases lining up with TRBD1. The CDR3 contains 15 residues. CDR1 and CDR2 (germline): DFQATT, SNEGSKA (reference sequence). Losses at the gene ends were 0 bases for V and 5 bases for J; bases not matched to a gene: 7. CDR3 loop: CSARDSGTGLTEAFF. CDR3 DNA sequence: TGCAGTGCTAGAGATTCCGGGACAGGGCTTACTGAAGCTTTCTTT.